This is a list of T cell receptor beta chains from one sample in a study of Ad26.COV2.S vaccination and SARS-CoV-2 variants. Using immunoSEQ multiplex PCR, the repertoire was profiled, and TCRdb retains in-frame clones only, with some absent. The data show 300,000 to 400,000 clones, roughly 84% seen once. The sample was peripheral blood, taken in a trial of Ad26.COV2.S vaccine versus placebo. These receptors were obtained from a person aged 18-65 years who received the Ad26.COV2.S COVID-19 vaccine or a placebo. Each CDR3 is given with its conserved first and last residue. D genes are given only for firm matches. Some rows mark clone size as missing; the rest say once, few, many or name a class of expanded clone.

clone_size	d_call	v_call	j_call	cdr3_aa	cdr3_nt
few	TRBD1	TRBV7-3	TRBJ1-1	CASSLGQGATEAFF	TGTGCCAGCAGCTTGGGTCAGGGGGCCACTGAAGCTTTCTTT
.	TRBD1	TRBV18	TRBJ2-3	CASSPRDRGTSTDTQYF	TGTGCCAGCTCACCCCGGGACAGGGGGACTAGCACAGATACGCAGTATTTT
few	.	TRBV4-3	TRBJ2-2	CASSQGRDPNTGELFF	TGCGCCAGCAGCCAAGGCAGGGACCCGAACACCGGGGAGCTGTTTTTT
.	.	TRBV15	TRBJ2-5	CATSRDIQTQYF	TGTGCCACCAGCAGAGACATCCAGACCCAGTACTTC
.	.	TRBV5-4	TRBJ2-5	CASSPGQNQETQYF	TGTGCCAGCAGCCCTGGACAGAACCAAGAGACCCAGTACTTC
.	.	TRBV30	TRBJ1-3	CAWSFGDTIYF	TGTGCCTGGAGTTTTGGTGACACCATATATTTT
.	.	TRBV5-1	TRBJ1-3	CASSLITGVGNTIYF	TGCGCCAGCAGCTTGATTACGGGAGTAGGAAACACCATATATTTT
once	.	TRBV20-1	TRBJ1-1	CSIDVNTEAFF	TGCAGTATCGACGTGAACACTGAAGCTTTCTTT
.	.	TRBV3-1/TRBV3-2	TRBJ2-1	CASSFLAPSGNEQFF	TGTGCCAGCAGCTTTCTAGCCCCTTCTGGCAATGAGCAGTTCTTC
.	.	TRBV15	TRBJ2-3	CATSIRGEGTDTQYF	TGTGCCACCAGCATCCGGGGAGAGGGGACAGATACGCAGTATTTT
.	TRBD1	TRBV5-1	TRBJ1-1	CASSGTGGTEAFF	TGCGCCAGCAGCGGTACAGGGGGCACTGAAGCTTTCTTT
.	.	TRBV5-4	TRBJ1-4	CASSLDGAGFNEKLFF	TGTGCCAGCAGCTTGGATGGGGCAGGGTTTAATGAAAAACTGTTTTTT
.	.	TRBV7-9	TRBJ2-3	CASSLRGGRTDTQYF	TGTGCCAGCAGCTTAAGGGGGGGCAGGACAGATACGCAGTATTTT
few	.	TRBV14	TRBJ2-1	CASSQRNEQFF	TGTGCCAGCAGCCAACGCAATGAGCAGTTCTTC
.	.	TRBV9	TRBJ2-7	CASSPTGSWDYEQYF	TGTGCCAGCAGCCCAACAGGGTCGTGGGACTACGAGCAGTACTTC
.	TRBD1	TRBV28	TRBJ1-6	CASSPGTAMRDSPLHF	TGTGCCAGCAGTCCCGGGACAGCCATGCGTGATTCACCCCTCCACTTT
.	.	TRBV11-2	TRBJ1-3	CASSLDLQRNTIYF	TGTGCCAGCAGCTTAGACCTACAGAGAAACACCATATATTTT
.	.	TRBV10-3	TRBJ2-1	CAISDRIGEQFF	TGTGCCATCAGTGATAGGATTGGTGAGCAGTTCTTC
few	TRBD1	TRBV6-6	TRBJ1-2	CASSYSTGGDYGYTF	TGTGCCAGCAGTTATTCGACAGGGGGTGACTATGGCTACACCTTC
few	.	TRBV19	TRBJ1-2	CASSSRDTSNYGYTF	TGTGCCAGTAGTAGCCGGGACACCTCTAACTATGGCTACACCTTC
.	.	TRBV20-1	TRBJ1-1	CSASGLRTVGTEAFF	TGCAGTGCTAGTGGGTTGCGGACGGTTGGAACTGAAGCTTTCTTT
.	.	TRBV2	TRBJ2-7	CASSELGGGVSTYEQYF	TGTGCCAGCAGTGAACTTGGGGGCGGGGTATCAACCTACGAGCAGTACTTC
.	.	TRBV27	TRBJ1-1	CASSFGTGNTEAFF	TGTGCCAGCAGTTTTGGAACGGGGAACACTGAAGCTTTCTTT
few	.	TRBV5-3	TRBJ1-1	CARVAGDENTEAFF	TGTGCCAGGGTTGCGGGGGATGAGAACACTGAAGCTTTCTTT
.	TRBD1	TRBV5-1	TRBJ2-5	CASSPGGQGRETQYF	TGCGCCAGCAGCCCGGGGGGACAGGGCAGGGAGACCCAGTACTTC
.	.	TRBV27	TRBJ1-6	CASSLAGVNSPLHF	TGTGCCAGCAGTTTAGCAGGGGTCAATTCACCCCTCCACTTT
.	.	TRBV10-3	TRBJ1-4	CAISEGTGRANEKLFF	TGTGCCATCAGTGAGGGAACAGGGAGAGCTAATGAAAAACTGTTTTTT
.	.	TRBV28	TRBJ1-1	CASSPGPREAFF	TGTGCCAGCAGTCCAGGTCCGCGTGAAGCTTTCTTT
once	.	TRBV19	TRBJ2-3	CASSRSAGGRGTDTQYF	TGTGCCAGTAGTCGGTCGGCCGGGGGGCGGGGCACAGATACGCAGTATTTT
.	TRBD1	TRBV4-3	TRBJ1-2	CASSLLDRVHGYTF	TGCGCCAGCAGCCTCTTAGACAGGGTTCATGGCTACACCTTC
few	TRBD1	TRBV28	TRBJ2-5	CASSSGQGIQETQYF	TGTGCCAGCAGTTCCGGACAGGGCATACAAGAGACCCAGTACTTC
.	TRBD2	TRBV5-1	TRBJ2-3	CASSLAGTMGDTQYF	TGCGCCAGCAGCTTGGCCGGGACTATGGGAGATACGCAGTATTTT
.	.	TRBV7-9	TRBJ1-4	CASSPGRAGSEKLFF	TGTGCCAGCAGCCCCGGCCGGGCCGGAAGTGAAAAACTGTTTTTT
.	.	TRBV15	TRBJ1-5	CATSRNKEPQHF	TGTGCCACCAGTCGTAATAAGGAGCCCCAGCATTTT
.	.	TRBV25-1	TRBJ1-4	CASSLGTSNEKLFF	TGTGCCAGCAGCTTGGGGACGAGTAATGAAAAACTGTTTTTT
.	.	TRBV6-5	TRBJ2-7	CASTRFPSTEYEQYF	TGTGCCAGCACCCGGTTCCCCTCGACAGAATACGAGCAGTACTTC
.	.	TRBV7-3	TRBJ2-1	CASSLNGYNEQFF	TGTGCCAGCAGTCTTAACGGCTACAATGAGCAGTTCTTC
once	TRBD1	TRBV5-4	TRBJ1-1	CASSSDREVAEAFF	TGTGCCAGCAGCTCTGACAGGGAGGTGGCTGAAGCTTTCTTT
once	.	TRBV25-1	TRBJ1-4	CASSFRTGGFGEKLFF	TGTGCCAGCAGTTTCCGGACGGGGGGCTTCGGTGAAAAACTGTTTTTT
.	TRBD2	TRBV5-1	TRBJ2-1	CASSLDPSGVEFDEQFF	TGCGCCAGCAGCTTGGACCCCAGCGGGGTTGAATTCGATGAGCAGTTCTTC
.	.	TRBV10-3	TRBJ2-1	CAISDTRTDYNEQFF	TGTGCCATCAGTGACACCCGGACGGATTACAATGAGCAGTTCTTC
.	.	TRBV9	TRBJ1-1	CASSVGATDLNTEAFF	TGTGCCAGCAGCGTAGGGGCAACGGATTTGAACACTGAAGCTTTCTTT
.	TRBD2	TRBV29-1	TRBJ2-1	CRVHTGTSGGYNEQFF	TGCAGGGTCCATACGGGTACTAGCGGGGGTTACAATGAGCAGTTCTTC
.	TRBD1	TRBV6-4	TRBJ2-2	CASRQAAGGYTGELFF	TGTGCCAGCCGACAGGCCGCAGGGGGCTACACCGGGGAGCTGTTTTTT
.	.	TRBV3-1/TRBV3-2	TRBJ2-3	CASSQATRTTDTQYF	TGTGCCAGCAGCCAAGCGACTAGGACCACAGATACGCAGTATTTT
.	.	TRBV25-1	TRBJ2-1	CASSPITSLVDEQFF	TGTGCCAGCAGTCCCATTACTAGCCTTGTCGATGAGCAGTTCTTC
.	TRBD2	TRBV10-3	TRBJ2-7	CALWGGYEQYF	TGTGCCCTCTGGGGGGGCTACGAGCAGTACTTC
.	TRBD1	TRBV7-9	TRBJ1-5	CASSLGQGINQPQHF	TGTGCCAGCAGCTTAGGACAGGGGATCAATCAGCCCCAGCATTTT
.	.	TRBV30	TRBJ2-7	CAGKNNTYEQYF	TGTGCCGGCAAAAATAACACCTACGAGCAGTACTTC
.	.	TRBV7-9	TRBJ1-2	CASSPSLDYGYTF	TGTGCCAGCAGCCCTAGCTTGGACTATGGCTACACCTTC
.	.	TRBV24-1	TRBJ2-1	CATSDRGDYNEQFF	TGTGCCACCAGTGATAGGGGAGACTACAATGAGCAGTTCTTC